This T cell receptor beta chain originates from a study of blood T cell repertoires in COVID-19. Study overall: Sites across the United States, Italy and Spain contributed samples from acute and convalescent COVID-19. PBMCs, B-cell-depleted T cells, or T cells were the source of the cDNA or gDNA that made up the material.

In the authors' methods: The assay estimated nucleated cells by amplifying reference gene primers. Method: immunoSEQ multiplex PCR; TCRdb's copy keeps in-frame clones and lacks some. V and J calls and clone size are as listed in that table; D and trimming were resolved from the DNA. Of approximately 290,000 clones in the sample, approximately 89% were seen once. The Seattle patients, enrolled during active infection, were followed longitudinally. With V trimmed by 6 bases and J by 4 bases, 13 bases remained unmatched. CDR1 is KGHSH, CDR2 LQKENI, per germline. The CDR3 length is 16 residues. The gene calls are TRBV18 and TRBJ1-2, with 8 bases aligning to TRBD1. The source of this sequence is a woman between 25 and 40 years old with COVID-19, enrolled during active disease. Sequencing used peripheral blood. CDR3 DNA: TGTGCCAGCTCTCCTACCCAGGACAGGGCCCTCTATGGCTACACCTTC. Amino acid sequence: CASSPTQDRALYGYTF.